This T cell receptor beta chain was documented in a study of lymphopenia after photon versus proton radiotherapy. Germline CDR1 and CDR2: SQVTM and ANQGSEA. The CDR3 loop spans 14 amino acids. Trimming shortened V by 0 bases and J by 5 bases, and 8 bases separated the two germline ends. TCRdb's table, derived via immunoSEQ multiplex PCR, lists solely in-frame clones and lacks some. Of tens of thousands of clones in the sample, around 87% were seen once. The rearrangement links TRBV29-1 to TRBJ1-6, with D uncertain. The specimen comprised peripheral blood, sampled from a patient treated with proton-based radiotherapy. The origin of this receptor is an elderly man with esophageal cancer. CDR3 in DNA: TGCAGCGTTGAAGAATTTGGGGATAATTCACCCCTCCACTTT. Protein product: CSVEEFGDNSPLHF.